This is a list of T cell receptor beta chains from one sample in a study of blood T cell repertoires in COVID-19. Assay used: immunoSEQ multiplex PCR; TCRdb lists only in-frame clones, some missing. Here the sample spans about 180,000 clones, approximately 89% being singletons. Sequencing input: peripheral blood. These TCRs come from a woman aged 30 to 39 with acute or convalescent COVID-19. CDR3s include the opening cysteine and the closing phenylalanine or tryptophan. A D gene is named only where the DNA matches it firmly. Not every row has a clone size; where given, it reads once, few, many or a size class.

J gene	D gene	clone size	V gene	CDR3 protein	CDR3 DNA
TRBJ1-1	NA	few	TRBV10-3	CAISESILGAQAFF	TGTGCCATCAGTGAGTCGATACTAGGAGCTCAAGCTTTCTTT
TRBJ1-1	NA	NA	TRBV3-1/TRBV3-2	CASSLLTDREAFF	TGTGCCAGCAGCTTATTAACAGACAGGGAAGCTTTCTTT
TRBJ2-1	NA	NA	TRBV30	CAWSASTRGFF	TGTGCCTGGAGTGCCTCGACCAGGGGGTTCTTC
TRBJ2-3	NA	NA	TRBV3-1/TRBV3-2	CASSQDWATTDTQYF	TGTGCCAGCAGCCAAGACTGGGCGACCACAGATACGCAGTATTTT
TRBJ2-5	NA	NA	TRBV28	CASSLWGLLETQYF	TGTGCCAGCAGTTTATGGGGACTTCTAGAGACCCAGTACTTC
TRBJ2-1	TRBD2	NA	TRBV4-1	CASSSSGKQNEQFF	TGCGCCAGCAGCTCCAGCGGGAAACAAAATGAGCAGTTCTTC
TRBJ2-1	NA	NA	TRBV18	CASSPQSGVRQFF	TGTGCCAGCTCACCACAATCCGGAGTTAGGCAGTTCTTC
TRBJ1-5	TRBD1	NA	TRBV10-2	CASSGDRGGNQPQHF	TGCGCCAGCAGCGGTGACAGGGGCGGCAATCAGCCCCAGCATTTT
TRBJ2-7	TRBD2	NA	TRBV7-9	CASSPWTSGRVIEQYF	TGTGCCAGCAGCCCCTGGACTAGCGGGAGGGTTATAGAGCAGTACTTC
TRBJ2-1	TRBD2	NA	TRBV10-3	CAIGISGRREQFF	TGTGCCATCGGTATTAGCGGGAGGCGTGAGCAGTTCTTC
TRBJ2-5	NA	NA	TRBV20-1	CSASSETQYF	TGCAGTGCTAGCTCAGAGACCCAGTACTTC
TRBJ1-3	NA	NA	TRBV30	CAWSNPHVQGSRNTIYF	TGTGCCTGGAGTAATCCTCATGTACAGGGATCTAGAAACACCATATATTTT
TRBJ1-5	NA	NA	TRBV5-6	CASSLGTVNQPQHF	TGTGCCAGCAGCTTGGGGACAGTAAATCAGCCCCAGCATTTT
TRBJ1-5	TRBD1	NA	TRBV7-2	CASSNRQGQPQHF	TGTGCCAGCAGCAACCGACAGGGACAGCCCCAGCATTTT
TRBJ2-1	TRBD2	NA	TRBV5-4	CAGGRAGSYNEQFF	TGTGCCGGCGGGAGGGCCGGTTCCTACAATGAGCAGTTCTTC
TRBJ2-2	NA	NA	TRBV6-1	CASSDLTVGLNTGELFF	TGTGCCAGCAGTGATCTTACCGTGGGGCTGAACACCGGGGAGCTGTTTTTT
TRBJ2-2	TRBD2	NA	TRBV19	CASRGGAGELFF	TGTGCCAGTAGGGGGGGGGCCGGGGAGCTGTTTTTT
TRBJ2-1	NA	NA	TRBV6-5	CASSSGGPSNEQFF	TGTGCCAGCAGCTCCGGAGGGCCAAGCAATGAGCAGTTCTTC
TRBJ2-3	NA	NA	TRBV28	CASRLVDTQYF	TGTGCCAGCAGACTGGTAGATACGCAGTATTTT
TRBJ1-5	TRBD1	once	TRBV19	CASTETGPRNQPQHF	TGTGCCAGTACCGAGACAGGGCCACGTAATCAGCCCCAGCATTTT
TRBJ2-1	NA	few	TRBV5-6	CASSLSVAVGSYNEQFF	TGTGCCAGCAGCTTGTCCGTAGCCGTTGGCTCCTACAATGAGCAGTTCTTC
TRBJ2-7	TRBD1	NA	TRBV2	CASNWGQPTYEQYF	TGTGCCAGCAATTGGGGACAGCCTACCTACGAGCAGTACTTC
TRBJ2-7	NA	NA	TRBV10-1	CASSESYSGEQYF	TGCGCCAGCAGTGAGTCTTATAGCGGCGAGCAGTACTTC
TRBJ1-1	NA	NA	TRBV10-3	CAISEIGEVNTEAFF	TGTGCCATCAGTGAGATCGGGGAAGTGAACACTGAAGCTTTCTTT
TRBJ2-7	NA	NA	TRBV10-1	CASSGTGLGEQYF	TGCGCCAGCAGTGGTACGGGTCTGGGCGAGCAGTACTTC
TRBJ2-1	NA	NA	TRBV24-1	CATSDRTSFGYNEQFF	TGTGCCACCAGTGACCGTACATCCTTTGGCTACAATGAGCAGTTCTTC
TRBJ1-2	NA	NA	TRBV29-1	CSVDTGILTANYGYTF	TGCAGCGTTGACACAGGCATACTTACAGCTAACTATGGCTACACCTTC
TRBJ2-1	TRBD2	NA	TRBV7-6	CASSFGGRAREQFF	TGTGCCAGCAGCTTTGGCGGGAGGGCTCGTGAGCAGTTCTTC
TRBJ1-6	NA	NA	TRBV5-5	CASSPSLSNSPLHF	TGTGCCAGCAGCCCAAGCCTTTCGAATTCACCCCTCCACTTT
TRBJ2-3	NA	NA	TRBV3-1/TRBV3-2	CASSLTPTSTDTQYF	TGTGCCAGCAGCCTAACTCCGACTAGCACAGATACGCAGTATTTT
TRBJ2-1	TRBD2	NA	TRBV13	CASSRIRLADNEQFF	TGTGCCAGCAGCCGAATCCGACTAGCGGACAATGAGCAGTTCTTC
TRBJ2-5	NA	NA	TRBV5-5	CASSFEGETQYF	TGTGCCAGCAGCTTTGAGGGCGAGACCCAGTACTTC
TRBJ2-1	TRBD2	NA	TRBV10-1	CASSYTSGRGNEQFF	TGCGCCAGCAGTTACACTAGCGGGAGGGGAAATGAGCAGTTCTTC
TRBJ2-7	TRBD1	NA	TRBV28	CASSSIGQGGYEQYF	TGTGCCAGCAGTTCCATCGGACAGGGAGGCTACGAGCAGTACTTC
TRBJ2-7	NA	NA	TRBV30	CAWADSYEQYF	TGTGCCTGGGCAGACAGTTACGAGCAGTACTTC
TRBJ1-6	NA	few	TRBV5-1	CASSLGTQGSPLHF	TGCGCCAGCAGCTTGGGGACTCAAGGGTCACCCCTCCACTTT
TRBJ2-3	NA	NA	TRBV7-9	CASSLREETRGDTQYF	TGTGCCAGCAGCCTTCGTGAGGAGACCCGTGGAGATACGCAGTATTTT
TRBJ2-7	NA	NA	TRBV20-1	CSASLSHGREQYF	TGCAGTGCTAGTCTCTCCCATGGGAGAGAGCAGTACTTC
TRBJ1-4	NA	NA	TRBV2	CASRNRVGNEKLFF	TGTGCCAGCAGAAACAGGGTCGGTAATGAAAAACTGTTTTTT
TRBJ2-7	TRBD2	NA	TRBV28	CASSFGGSKAYEQYF	TGTGCCAGCAGTTTCGGCGGGAGTAAGGCCTACGAGCAGTACTTC
TRBJ1-1	TRBD1	NA	TRBV5-1	CASRRGQDTEAFF	TGCGCCAGCAGGAGGGGGCAGGACACTGAAGCTTTCTTT
TRBJ1-5	NA	once	TRBV6-5	CASISGVSSNQPQHF	TGTGCCAGCATCTCAGGGGTATCTAGCAATCAGCCCCAGCATTTT
TRBJ2-7	NA	NA	TRBV6-6	CASSLGGRAYEQYF	TGTGCCAGCAGCCTGGGAGGACGGGCCTACGAGCAGTACTTC
TRBJ2-5	TRBD1	NA	TRBV5-1	CASTEGQGGTQYF	TGCGCCAGCACAGAGGGACAGGGAGGGACCCAGTACTTC
TRBJ2-3	NA	NA	TRBV9	CASSVAPRADTQYF	TGTGCCAGCAGCGTAGCCCCGAGGGCAGATACGCAGTATTTT
TRBJ1-2	NA	NA	TRBV5-1	CASSPEGSNYGYTF	TGCGCCAGCAGCCCGGAGGGGAGTAACTATGGCTACACCTTC
TRBJ1-2	TRBD1	few	TRBV9	CASSVDRGYGYTF	TGTGCCAGCAGCGTAGACAGGGGCTATGGCTACACCTTC
TRBJ2-1	NA	NA	TRBV23-1	CASSPFYFRRVNNEQFF	TGCGCCAGCAGTCCTTTCTACTTCCGGCGGGTCAACAATGAGCAGTTCTTC
TRBJ2-1	TRBD2	NA	TRBV7-9	CASSSPTSGKGGEQFF	TGTGCCAGCAGCTCCCCCACTAGCGGGAAGGGGGGTGAGCAGTTCTTC
TRBJ2-7	TRBD2	NA	TRBV2	CASGGRFYEQYF	TGTGCCAGCGGCGGGAGGTTCTACGAGCAGTACTTC
TRBJ2-5	TRBD2	NA	TRBV5-6	CASSGLAGASETQYF	TGTGCCAGCAGCGGACTAGCGGGAGCATCAGAGACCCAGTACTTC
TRBJ2-4	NA	NA	TRBV5-6	CASSLARDIQYF	TGTGCCAGCAGCTTGGCGAGGGACATTCAGTACTTC
TRBJ2-7	TRBD2	NA	TRBV5-1	CASSLEIAGTYEQYF	TGCGCCAGCAGCTTGGAGATAGCGGGTACCTACGAGCAGTACTTC
TRBJ2-2	NA	NA	TRBV2	CASKGGLPLPLFF	TGTGCCAGCAAGGGGGGACTACCCCTACCACTGTTTTTT